Below are 7 T cell receptor beta chains sequenced from a single sample in a study of T cell clonotyping in hematopoietic cell transplantation. Clones were read by immunoSEQ multiplex PCR, and TCRdb kept only the in-frame ones, dropping some. Of roughly 4,400 clones listed, over 60% are singletons. Sequencing used peripheral blood mononuclear cells, obtained 100 days after allogeneic stem cell transplant. The receptors come from a male patient in his fifties who had an allogeneic stem cell transplant from an unrelated donor, so the T cells may come from the graft donor. Some clones in this sample may be carry-over from other donors' samples.

CDR3 sequence reads: CASSFPGTANEKLFF. The CDR3 region has the DNA TGTGCCAGCAGCTTCCCCGGGACAGCTAATGAAAAACTGTTTTTT. The chain uses TRBV7-9 and TRBJ1-4; TRBD1 matches 7 bases. V lost 3 bases, J lost 3 bases, and 4 bases stayed unmatched. CDR1 and CDR2 from the germline V gene are SEHNR and FQNEAQ (reference sequence). This CDR3 spans 15 amino acids. The full variable domain, with the rest looked up from reference TRBV7-9 and TRBJ1-4, is DTGVSQNPRHKITKRGQNVTFRCDPISEHNRLYWYRQTLGQGPEFLTYFQNEAQLEKSRLLSDRFSAERPKGSFSTLEIQRTEQGDSAMYLCASSFPGTANEKLFFGSGTQLSVL.

This clone showed up just once. This chain links TRBV19 with TRBJ1-1; TRBD1 matches at 8 bases. V lost 6 bases and J lost 0; bases outside the gene matches: 12. The CDR3 is 17 amino acids. Germline loops: CDR1 LNHDA, CDR2 SQIVND (reference sequence). The CDR3 sequence: CASRPNARGPMNTEAFF. The DNA for the CDR3 is TGTGCCAGTAGACCAAACGCCAGGGGGCCGATGAACACTGAAGCTTTCTTT.

The rearrangement links TRBV7-2 to TRBJ2-7; D perhaps matches TRBD1 (5 bases). Germline CDR1 is SGHTA and CDR2 is FQGNSA. The ends were cut back, 4 bases at V and 4 bases at J, with 20 bases in the middle. The CDR3 totals 16 residues. As DNA, the CDR3 is TGTGCCAGCAGCTGGGATTCAATTAGGTACAGGTACGAGCAGTACTTC. Protein: CASSWDSIRYRYEQYF.

This sequence joins TRBV7-9 and TRBJ1-2, with 8 bases aligning to TRBD1. The CDR3 is 15 amino acids. V lost 5 bases, J lost 2 bases, and 7 bases stayed unmatched. Germline CDR1 reads SEHNR; CDR2 reads FQNEAQ (reference sequence). In DNA form, the CDR3 reads TGTGCCAGCAGCCCGTATGACAGGGGCAACTATGGCTACACCTTC. Protein product: CASSPYDRGNYGYTF.

This chain connects TRBV19 to TRBJ2-7, with D perhaps being TRBD1 or TRBD2 (5 bases each). Germline-derived CDR1 and CDR2 are LNHDA and SQIVND (reference sequence). The CDR3 totals 16 residues. V was clipped by 3 bases and J by 9 bases, with 24 bases between them. CDR3 region: CASSISGAGQRSGQYF. The CDR3 DNA reads as TGTGCCAGTAGTATTTCCGGGGCAGGCCAGCGTAGTGGGCAGTACTTC.

The chain recombines TRBV7-2 with TRBJ1-2; 7 positions match TRBD1. Trimming at V came to 5 bases and at J to 2 bases, leaving 2 bases not matched to a gene. CDR1 and CDR2 (germline): SGHTA, FQGNSA. This CDR3 contains 13 residues. The CDR3, as DNA: TGTGCCAGCAGCCCGGGACAGAACTATGGCTACACCTTC. It yields the protein CASSPGQNYGYTF. The full variable domain, rest sourced from reference TRBV7-2 and TRBJ1-2, is GAGVSQSPSNKVTEKGKDVELRCDPISGHTALYWYRQSLGQGLEFLIYFQGNSAPDKSGLPSDRFSAERTGGSVSTLTIQRTQQEDSAVYLCASSPGQNYGYTFGSGTRLTVV.

The rearrangement uses TRBV27 and TRBJ1-1; 7 bases align to TRBD1. Germline trimming cut 5 bases from V and 7 bases from J; bases unmatched to any gene: 7. CDR1 is MNHEY and CDR2 is SMNVEV in the germline V gene (reference sequence). This CDR3 contains 13 residues. CDR3 in amino acids: CASSPRQGGEAFF. Written as DNA, the CDR3 is TGTGCCAGCAGTCCCCGACAGGGAGGTGAAGCTTTCTTT.